The 20 T cell receptor beta chains listed next were all sequenced from one sample in a study of T-cell memory formation after mild COVID-19. TCRdb used MiXCR to reprocess the 5' RACE reads, holding one entry per CDR3 protein. There are 400,000 or so distinct CDR3 sequences in the sample; 15% to 25% occur only once, and 7.5% to 9.5% lies in the top ten. The sequencing input was PBMCs or a T cell subset sorted from them (not recorded which). Every receptor here comes from an adult woman who had mild COVID-19 (a few samples of this study predate the infection). Cell type and time point are not known.

J is TRBJ2-1 and V is TRBV6-5, with 7 bases identical to TRBD1. V shed 0 bases, J shed 9 bases, and the junction held 8 bases outside the gene matches. The CDR3 has 15 residues. Germline V gives CDR1 MNHEY, CDR2 SVGAGI. The CDR3 is CASSYSRQGEGEQFF. DNA for the CDR3: TGTGCCAGCAGTTACTCTCGACAGGGCGAGGGTGAGCAGTTCTTC.

This clonotype occurred a few times. V gene TRBV7-2 combines with J gene TRBJ1-1; 9 bases match TRBD1. Germline CDR1 reads SGHTA; CDR2 reads FQGNSA. The J segment lost 3 bases and the V segment lost 4 bases, leaving 6 bases of the junction unmatched. There are 15 residues in the CDR3. DNA of the CDR3: TGTGCCAGCAGCTCACAGGGGGCGATTTACACTGAAGCTTTCTTT. Translated, it gives CASSSQGAIYTEAFF.

This clonotype has just a few counts. The J gene is TRBJ2-1, the V gene TRBV29-1; TRBD1 matches 8 bases. CDR1 and CDR2 (germline): SQVTM, ANQGSEA. The V gene end was trimmed by 7 bases and the J gene end by 3 bases; junction bases not matched to a gene: 5. This CDR3 has 13 residues. The CDR3 bases are TGCAGCGCCAGACAGGGGAACTACAATGAGCAGTTCTTC. It is translated as CSARQGNYNEQFF.

The chain uses TRBV7-3 and TRBJ1-6; D not resolved. Trimming removed 5 bases from V and 7 bases from J, with 12 bases in between. In germline, CDR1 is SGHTA, CDR2 FQGTGA. This CDR3 spans 14 amino acids. Written as DNA, the CDR3 is TGTGCCAGCAGCCTCTCGCCGGGGAATTCACCCCTCCACTTT. Amino acids: CASSLSPGNSPLHF.

This clonotype was counted between two and nine times. The rearrangement uses TRBV27 and TRBJ2-1; TRBD2 is a possible D gene (5 bases). CDR1 and CDR2 (germline): MNHEY, SMNVEV (reference sequence). Trimming left V 5 bases short and J 1 base short, with 15 bases between. This CDR3 is 16 amino acids long. The CDR3 loop reads CASSPSDFQSYNEQFF. The CDR3 bases are TGTGCCAGCAGTCCATCGGACTTCCAGTCCTACAATGAGCAGTTCTTC.

This clonotype was recorded a few times. The chain recombines TRBV4-1 with TRBJ2-5, with D maybe TRBD2 (6 bases). V lost 4 bases and J 2 bases, leaving 17 bases between the germline ends. CDR3 size: 16 residues. Germline assignment: CDR1 MGHRA and CDR2 YSYEKL. The CDR3 protein is CASSRHAGGAQETQYF. The CDR3 nucleotides are TGCGCCAGCAGCCGACACGCGGGCGGGGCTCAAGAGACCCAGTACTTC.

The chain is built from TRBV4-2 and TRBJ2-3; D is possibly TRBD2 (6 bases). CDR3 length: 15 residues. Trimming stripped 1 base from V and 0 bases from J, with 8 bases between. Germline CDR1 LGHNA, CDR2 YNFKEQ. CDR3 nucleotides: TGTGCCAGCAGCCAAGCAGGGACTAGCACAGATACGCAGTATTTT. It yields the protein CASSQAGTSTDTQYF.

The chain has TRBV24-1 and TRBJ2-1; 9 bases match TRBD2. CDR1 and CDR2 (germline): KGHDR, SFDVKD. The CDR3 is 16 amino acids. Trimming removed 4 bases from V and 4 bases from J; junction bases left unmatched: 7. The chain's CDR3 is CATSDPWTSAYNEQFF. The CDR3 DNA sequence: TGTGCCACCAGTGACCCCTGGACTAGCGCGTACAATGAGCAGTTCTTC.

The V gene is TRBV11-2, the J gene TRBJ2-7; D gene uncertain. V was pared by 5 bases and J by 2 bases, with 10 bases between. CDR1 is SGHAT and CDR2 is FQNNGV in the germline V gene. The CDR3 consists of 13 residues. The CDR3 sequence: CASSRTLAYEQYF. As DNA, the CDR3 is TGTGCCAGCAGCCGCACTCTTGCCTACGAGCAGTACTTC.

The V call is TRBV15, the J call TRBJ1-4; D unclear. From germline, CDR1 is LNHNV and CDR2 YYDKDF (reference sequence). The CDR3 has 14 residues. Trimming removed 1 base at V and 0 bases at J, with 3 bases between. CDR3 in amino acids: CATSRVATNEKLFF. CDR3 bases: TGTGCCACCAGCAGAGTTGCAACTAATGAAAAACTGTTTTTT.

This clonotype was seen only a few times. The chain links TRBV3-1 to TRBJ1-5, with D unclear. The germline V gene encodes CDR1 LGHDT and CDR2 YNNKEL (reference sequence). V was cut by 1 base and J by 7 bases, with 11 bases left in between. This CDR3 is 14 amino acids long. The CDR3 sequence: CASSQVLESQPQHF. Written as DNA, the CDR3 is TGTGCCAGCAGCCAAGTTCTTGAAAGCCAGCCCCAGCATTTT.

The V and J genes are TRBV12-3 or TRBV12-4 and TRBJ2-5, with D perhaps matching TRBD1 or TRBD2 (5 bases each). The ends were cut back, 6 bases at V and 4 bases at J, with 12 bases in the middle. The CDR3 totals 13 residues. The CDR3 loop reads CASRPGPGETQYF. DNA for the CDR3: TGTGCCAGCAGACCGGGGCCAGGAGAGACCCAGTACTTC.

J is TRBJ2-1 and V is TRBV19; D not resolved. The CDR3 is 11 amino acids. Trimming pared 3 bases from V and 14 bases from J, leaving 11 bases between. The germline gives CDR1 LNHDA, CDR2 SQIVND (reference sequence). This chain's CDR3 is CASSIQDKEFF. The CDR3 region has the DNA TGTGCCAGTAGTATCCAAGATAAGGAGTTCTTC.

The chain has TRBV4-2 and TRBJ1-1; D is unclear. Germline V CDR1 and CDR2: LGHNA, YNFKEQ. The CDR3 has 16 amino acids. Trimming removed 0 bases at V and 2 bases at J, with 13 bases between. The CDR3: CASSQEVGRSNTEAFF. The CDR3 nucleotides read TGTGCCAGCAGCCAAGAAGTGGGCCGTTCTAACACTGAAGCTTTCTTT.

In this sample, this clonotype turned up a few times. The CDR3 nucleotides read TGTGCCAGCAGTGTTCCCGGTTCCTACAATGAGCAGTTCTTC. Protein sequence: CASSVPGSYNEQFF. This chain connects TRBV2 to TRBJ2-1; D unclear. The ends were cut back, 4 bases at V and 1 base at J, with 8 bases in the middle. The CDR3 is made up of 14 amino acids. Per the germline V gene, CDR1 is SNHLY and CDR2 is FYNNEI.

The chain has TRBV7-2 and TRBJ1-2; TRBD1 is a possible D gene (5 bases). CDR1 is SGHTA, CDR2 FQGNSA, per germline. The CDR3 contains 15 residues. The V end was cut by 1 base, the J end by 1 base, with 10 bases between. CDR3 bases: TGTGCCAGCAGCTTAGACGGCAGGGTTAACTATGGCTACACCTTC. It translates to CASSLDGRVNYGYTF.

This clonotype was seen a handful of times. This chain connects TRBV12-3 or TRBV12-4 to TRBJ2-1, with D uncertain. This CDR3 is built from 16 residues. Trimming pared 2 bases from V and 0 bases from J, leaving 11 bases between. CDR3 sequence: CASSLKRLSSYNEQFF. The CDR3 coding sequence is TGTGCCAGCAGTTTAAAGCGCCTAAGCTCCTACAATGAGCAGTTCTTC.

This clonotype was counted only a few times. The chain recombines TRBV20-1 with TRBJ2-7; the match to TRBD2 covers 14 bases. Germline CDR1 reads DFQATT; CDR2 reads SNEGSKA (reference sequence). This CDR3 has 15 residues. The J segment lost 7 bases and the V segment lost 0 bases, leaving 5 bases of the junction unmatched. In DNA, the CDR3 is TGCAGTGCTAGAGAGGGACTAGCGGGAGCACGAGAGCAGTACTTC. Its protein is CSAREGLAGAREQYF.

The V and J genes are TRBV19 and TRBJ1-1; possibly TRBD1 for D (5 bases). Germline V gene lookup returns CDR1 LNHDA and CDR2 SQIVND (reference sequence). V lost 6 bases and J lost 4, with 6 bases in between. The CDR3 runs to 11 residues. CDR3: CASSRVTEAFF. The DNA of the CDR3 is TGTGCCAGTAGCAGGGTCACTGAAGCTTTCTTT.

This clonotype was recorded a few times. The chain is built from TRBV4-3 and TRBJ2-1; 11 nucleotides align to TRBD2. The CDR3 covers 19 residues. CDR1 is LGHNA and CDR2 is YSLEER in the germline V gene. Losses at the gene ends were 0 bases for V and 4 bases for J; bases not matched to a gene: 11. CDR3 nucleotides: TGCGCCAGCAGCCAAGAGGCCCCTTACACTAGCGGGAGTTACAATGAGCAGTTCTTC. Its protein is CASSQEAPYTSGSYNEQFF.